A selection of T cell receptor beta chains follows, all from one sample in a study of PD-L1 blockade in urothelial cancer. Repertoires were generated with immunoSEQ multiplex PCR, while TCRdb's copy carries only in-frame clones and drops some. The data hold 50,000 or so clones, with around 87% observed a single time. Sequencing used PBMCs, obtained around atezolizumab (anti-PD-L1) treatment. The origin of the receptors is a man in his fifties or sixties with urothelial cancer. CDR3s include the opening cysteine and the closing phenylalanine or tryptophan. The order of the fields is CDR3 DNA, CDR3 protein, D gene, clone size, J gene, V gene. D genes are given only for firm matches. Part of the rows lack a size; the others show once, few, many or a class for expanded clones.

CDR3 DNA: TGTGCCAGCAAGAACGGGGGACAGGGACCCTACGAGCAGTACTTC
CDR3 protein: CASKNGGQGPYEQYF
D gene: TRBD1
clone size: NA
J gene: TRBJ2-7
V gene: TRBV6-5

CDR3 DNA: TGTGCCAGCTCACTCCAACCCCCTAGCGGTCTCTCCTACGAGCAGTACTTC
CDR3 protein: CASSLQPPSGLSYEQYF
D gene: TRBD2
clone size: NA
J gene: TRBJ2-7
V gene: TRBV18

CDR3 DNA: TGTGCCAGCAGCTTAGTAACAGGGCTTGGAGAAAAACTGTTTTTT
CDR3 protein: CASSLVTGLGEKLFF
D gene: NA
clone size: once
J gene: TRBJ1-4
V gene: TRBV9

CDR3 DNA: TGTGCCATCAGTGCAACGGCTAGCGGGGAAACGGAGGGAGAGACCCAGTACTTC
CDR3 protein: CAISATASGETEGETQYF
D gene: TRBD2
clone size: NA
J gene: TRBJ2-5
V gene: TRBV10-3

CDR3 DNA: TGTGCCAGCAGCTTTGATAGCGGGGCCTTCTACGAGCAGTACTTC
CDR3 protein: CASSFDSGAFYEQYF
D gene: TRBD2
clone size: NA
J gene: TRBJ2-7
V gene: TRBV7-2

CDR3 DNA: TGCGCCAGCAGCTCCCAGGGGTCAGCTGAAAAACTGTTTTTT
CDR3 protein: CASSSQGSAEKLFF
D gene: NA
clone size: NA
J gene: TRBJ1-4
V gene: TRBV5-1

CDR3 DNA: TGTGCCAGCAGCTTGGGTCCCAGGCGCACCGGGGCCAACGTCCTGACTTTC
CDR3 protein: CASSLGPRRTGANVLTF
D gene: NA
clone size: NA
J gene: TRBJ2-6
V gene: TRBV5-5

CDR3 DNA: TGTGCCAGCAGCTTAACCGAGGCCTACGAGCAGTACTTC
CDR3 protein: CASSLTEAYEQYF
D gene: NA
clone size: NA
J gene: TRBJ2-7
V gene: TRBV7-8

CDR3 DNA: TGTGCCTGGAGTCTGCAGGGCAATCAGCCCCAGCATTTT
CDR3 protein: CAWSLQGNQPQHF
D gene: NA
clone size: NA
J gene: TRBJ1-5
V gene: TRBV30

CDR3 DNA: TGTGCCAGCAGCCAAGTAGGGAAGGGGCGAGAGACCCAGTACTTC
CDR3 protein: CASSQVGKGRETQYF
D gene: NA
clone size: NA
J gene: TRBJ2-5
V gene: TRBV14

CDR3 DNA: TGTGCCAGCAGCTTGTACGGGGGGGTGAATGAGCAGTTCTTC
CDR3 protein: CASSLYGGVNEQFF
D gene: TRBD2
clone size: NA
J gene: TRBJ2-1
V gene: TRBV5-6

CDR3 DNA: TGTGCCAGCAGCTCTGACAGGGGGGCCCCCTACGAGCAGTACTTC
CDR3 protein: CASSSDRGAPYEQYF
D gene: TRBD1
clone size: NA
J gene: TRBJ2-7
V gene: TRBV11-2

CDR3 DNA: TGTGCCAGCAGCCCAGACACGGACTCTAGCACAGATACGCAGTATTTT
CDR3 protein: CASSPDTDSSTDTQYF
D gene: NA
clone size: NA
J gene: TRBJ2-3
V gene: TRBV5-4

CDR3 DNA: TGTGCCAGCAGCCCCGCGGCTCAGGGCTACGAGCAGTACTTC
CDR3 protein: CASSPAAQGYEQYF
D gene: NA
clone size: NA
J gene: TRBJ2-7
V gene: TRBV11-3

CDR3 DNA: TGTGCCAGCGGGCGGGCCTCCTACAATGAGCAGTTCTTC
CDR3 protein: CASGRASYNEQFF
D gene: NA
clone size: NA
J gene: TRBJ2-1
V gene: TRBV6-1

CDR3 DNA: TGCGCCAGCAGCGATACTAGGACGGGAGGATACAATGAGCAGTTCTTC
CDR3 protein: CASSDTRTGGYNEQFF
D gene: TRBD2
clone size: NA
J gene: TRBJ2-1
V gene: TRBV5-1

CDR3 DNA: TGTGCCAGTAGTACCGTCGCGGGGGGGCTTAATGAGCAGTTCTTC
CDR3 protein: CASSTVAGGLNEQFF
D gene: TRBD2
clone size: NA
J gene: TRBJ2-1
V gene: TRBV19

CDR3 DNA: TGTGCCAGCAGCCCCGGGACAGGGTCTCACGAGCAGTACTTC
CDR3 protein: CASSPGTGSHEQYF
D gene: TRBD1
clone size: NA
J gene: TRBJ2-7
V gene: TRBV7-2

CDR3 DNA: TGTGCCAGCAGCTTCGAGGGGGGGGGATACAATGAGCAGTTCTTC
CDR3 protein: CASSFEGGGYNEQFF
D gene: NA
clone size: NA
J gene: TRBJ2-1
V gene: TRBV5-4

CDR3 DNA: TGTGCCAGCAGTCCACTGGGGGGGGAGGGAGAGCAGTACTTC
CDR3 protein: CASSPLGGEGEQYF
D gene: TRBD2
clone size: few
J gene: TRBJ2-7
V gene: TRBV27

CDR3 DNA: TGTGCCAGCAGTTATCGGGAGGGTTTTGGCTACACCTTC
CDR3 protein: CASSYREGFGYTF
D gene: NA
clone size: NA
J gene: TRBJ1-2
V gene: TRBV6-6

CDR3 DNA: TGTGCCAGCAATCCAGTCTCAAACACCGGGGAGCTGTTTTTT
CDR3 protein: CASNPVSNTGELFF
D gene: NA
clone size: NA
J gene: TRBJ2-2
V gene: TRBV11-3

CDR3 DNA: TGCGCCAGCAGCCCAACACAGGGTGGCTCCTATAATTCACCCCTCCACTTT
CDR3 protein: CASSPTQGGSYNSPLHF
D gene: NA
clone size: once
J gene: TRBJ1-6
V gene: TRBV5-1

CDR3 DNA: TGTGCCAGCAGCTTAGCCCTGTCGCATTTT
CDR3 protein: CASSLALSHF
D gene: NA
clone size: NA
J gene: TRBJ1-5
V gene: TRBV7-2

CDR3 DNA: TGCGCCAGCAGCCTCACTACAGGGAACACTGAAGCTTTCTTT
CDR3 protein: CASSLTTGNTEAFF
D gene: NA
clone size: few
J gene: TRBJ1-1
V gene: TRBV5-1

CDR3 DNA: TGTGCCAGCAGTTACCGCACAGGGGGTACTAATGAAAAACTGTTTTTT
CDR3 protein: CASSYRTGGTNEKLFF
D gene: TRBD1
clone size: NA
J gene: TRBJ1-4
V gene: TRBV6-6

CDR3 DNA: TGTGCCAGCAGCCTCGGGGGACAGGGCCCAGATACGCAGTATTTT
CDR3 protein: CASSLGGQGPDTQYF
D gene: TRBD1
clone size: NA
J gene: TRBJ2-3
V gene: TRBV7-9

CDR3 DNA: TGTGCCAGCAGCACCGGGACAGGGCGGGGCACAGATACGCAGTATTTT
CDR3 protein: CASSTGTGRGTDTQYF
D gene: TRBD1
clone size: NA
J gene: TRBJ2-3
V gene: TRBV11-3

CDR3 DNA: TGTGCCAGCAGCGTAGGAGGCAGCGGAGATCAAGAGACCCAGTACTTC
CDR3 protein: CASSVGGSGDQETQYF
D gene: NA
clone size: NA
J gene: TRBJ2-5
V gene: TRBV9

CDR3 DNA: TGTGCTAGCAGCCAGGGGGCTGCAGATACGCAGTATTTT
CDR3 protein: CASSQGAADTQYF
D gene: TRBD1
clone size: NA
J gene: TRBJ2-3
V gene: TRBV7-7

CDR3 DNA: TGCGCCAGCAGCCAAGATCTGGCGGGGCCGACACTTTCCTACGAGCAGTACTTC
CDR3 protein: CASSQDLAGPTLSYEQYF
D gene: NA
clone size: NA
J gene: TRBJ2-7
V gene: TRBV4-1

CDR3 DNA: TGTGCCAGCAGCACAGACTACGCCCCTAGCGAGCAGTACTTC
CDR3 protein: CASSTDYAPSEQYF
D gene: NA
clone size: NA
J gene: TRBJ2-7
V gene: TRBV7-8

CDR3 DNA: TGTGCCAGTAGTATCTTTGTACACCCGTCCGCTGAGCAGTTCTTC
CDR3 protein: CASSIFVHPSAEQFF
D gene: NA
clone size: NA
J gene: TRBJ2-1
V gene: TRBV19

CDR3 DNA: TGCGCCAGCAGCTTACAGGGGGCTTCTTTACGCGGGGAGCTGTTTTTT
CDR3 protein: CASSLQGASLRGELFF
D gene: TRBD1
clone size: NA
J gene: TRBJ2-2
V gene: TRBV5-1

CDR3 DNA: TGTGCCAGCAGCCGGACAGGTGGGGATCAGCCCCAGCATTTT
CDR3 protein: CASSRTGGDQPQHF
D gene: TRBD1
clone size: NA
J gene: TRBJ1-5
V gene: TRBV5-6

CDR3 DNA: TGTGCCAGCAGCCTAACACTAGCGGGGGGGAACAATGAGCAGTTCTTC
CDR3 protein: CASSLTLAGGNNEQFF
D gene: TRBD2
clone size: few
J gene: TRBJ2-1
V gene: TRBV11-1

CDR3 DNA: TGTGCCAGCTCACTCAGCCAGACTGCAACTAATGAAAAACTGTTTTTT
CDR3 protein: CASSLSQTATNEKLFF
D gene: NA
clone size: few
J gene: TRBJ1-4
V gene: TRBV18

CDR3 DNA: TGTGCCAGCAGCTTCGGAGCGGGGGGGCCGGTCTACGAGCAGTACTTC
CDR3 protein: CASSFGAGGPVYEQYF
D gene: TRBD2
clone size: NA
J gene: TRBJ2-7
V gene: TRBV11-2

CDR3 DNA: TGTGCCAGCAGCCGTCTAGGGGGTTACAATGAGCAGTTCTTC
CDR3 protein: CASSRLGGYNEQFF
D gene: NA
clone size: NA
J gene: TRBJ2-1
V gene: TRBV7-9

CDR3 DNA: TGCGCCAGCAGCTTGGGACTGGTGGACAGGGTCGGGTCTGAAGCTTTCTTT
CDR3 protein: CASSLGLVDRVGSEAFF
D gene: TRBD1
clone size: NA
J gene: TRBJ1-1
V gene: TRBV5-1

CDR3 DNA: TGTGCCAGCAGCTTAAGTGGGGGGAGCACTGAAGCTTTCTTT
CDR3 protein: CASSLSGGSTEAFF
D gene: NA
clone size: NA
J gene: TRBJ1-1
V gene: TRBV5-4

CDR3 DNA: TGCGCCAGCAGCCGAAGGACAGGGGGACTCCACGAGCAGTACTTC
CDR3 protein: CASSRRTGGLHEQYF
D gene: TRBD1
clone size: NA
J gene: TRBJ2-7
V gene: TRBV5-1

CDR3 DNA: TGTGCCAGCAGCCGAAGCGGCAGCACCTCTCCTTACAATGAGCAGTTCTTC
CDR3 protein: CASSRSGSTSPYNEQFF
D gene: NA
clone size: NA
J gene: TRBJ2-1
V gene: TRBV11-3

CDR3 DNA: TGTGCCAGCAGCCACCACGACAGGGACGAGCAGTACTTC
CDR3 protein: CASSHHDRDEQYF
D gene: TRBD1
clone size: NA
J gene: TRBJ2-7
V gene: TRBV4-2